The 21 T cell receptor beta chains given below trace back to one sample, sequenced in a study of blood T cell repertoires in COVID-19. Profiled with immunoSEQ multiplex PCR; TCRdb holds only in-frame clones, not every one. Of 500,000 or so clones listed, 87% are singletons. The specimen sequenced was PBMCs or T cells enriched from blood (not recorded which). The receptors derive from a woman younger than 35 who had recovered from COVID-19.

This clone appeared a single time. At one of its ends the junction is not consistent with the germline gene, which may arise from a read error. The CDR3 DNA sequence: TGTGCCAGCAGTCCACGATTGGACAGGGCGACTCTCTACTTC. Translation: CASSPRLDRATLYF. The rearrangement links TRBV6-2 or TRBV6-3 to TRBJ1-2; 8 nucleotides match TRBD1. This CDR3 is 14 amino acids long. CDR1 MNHEY and CDR2 SVGEGT come from the germline V gene.

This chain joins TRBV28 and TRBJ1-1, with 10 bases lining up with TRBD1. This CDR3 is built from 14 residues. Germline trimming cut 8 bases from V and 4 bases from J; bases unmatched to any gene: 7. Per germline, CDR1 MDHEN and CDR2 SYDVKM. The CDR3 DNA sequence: TGTGCCAGCTCCGGGACAGGGGTTGGCACTGAAGCTTTCTTT. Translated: CASSGTGVGTEAFF.

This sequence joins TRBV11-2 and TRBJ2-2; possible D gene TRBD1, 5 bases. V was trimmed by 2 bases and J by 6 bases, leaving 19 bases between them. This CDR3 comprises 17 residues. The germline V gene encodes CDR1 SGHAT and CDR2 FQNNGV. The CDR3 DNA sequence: TGTGCCAGCAGCTTAATCACAAGGGGCAAAGGGGCCGGGGAGCTGTTTTTT. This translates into CASSLITRGKGAGELFF.

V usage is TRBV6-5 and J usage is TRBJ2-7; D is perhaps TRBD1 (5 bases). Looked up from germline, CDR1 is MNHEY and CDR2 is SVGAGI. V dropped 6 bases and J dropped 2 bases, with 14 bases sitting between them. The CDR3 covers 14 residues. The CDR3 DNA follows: TGTGCCAGCAGGGACCAGACAGCTACCTACGAGCAGTACTTC. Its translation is CASRDQTATYEQYF.

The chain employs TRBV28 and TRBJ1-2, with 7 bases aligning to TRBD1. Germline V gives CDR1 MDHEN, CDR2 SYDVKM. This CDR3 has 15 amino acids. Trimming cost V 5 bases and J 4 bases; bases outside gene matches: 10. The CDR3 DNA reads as TGTGCCAGCAGTCCCGAGGGACAGCTATTCTATGGCTACACCTTC. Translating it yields CASSPEGQLFYGYTF.

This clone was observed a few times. The CDR3: CASGILRDEQFF. CDR3 DNA: TGTGCCAGCGGGATCCTCAGGGATGAGCAGTTCTTC. The rearrangement joins TRBV2 to TRBJ2-1, with a weak D call TRBD1 (5 bases). The germline gives CDR1 SNHLY, CDR2 FYNNEI. Trimming cost V 8 bases and J 8 bases, with 13 bases left between them. The CDR3 contains 12 residues.

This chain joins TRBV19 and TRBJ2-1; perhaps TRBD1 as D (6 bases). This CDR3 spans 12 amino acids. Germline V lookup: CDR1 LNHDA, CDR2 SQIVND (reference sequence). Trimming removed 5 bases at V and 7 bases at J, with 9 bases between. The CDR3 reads CASSVQGNEQFF. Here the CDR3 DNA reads TGTGCCAGTAGTGTACAGGGAAATGAGCAGTTCTTC.

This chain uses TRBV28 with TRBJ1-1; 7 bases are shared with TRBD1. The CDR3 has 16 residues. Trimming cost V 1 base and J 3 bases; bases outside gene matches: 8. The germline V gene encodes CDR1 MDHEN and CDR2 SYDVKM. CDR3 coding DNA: TGTGCCAGCAGTTTATCAACCGGGACAGCTTACACTGAAGCTTTCTTT. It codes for CASSLSTGTAYTEAFF.

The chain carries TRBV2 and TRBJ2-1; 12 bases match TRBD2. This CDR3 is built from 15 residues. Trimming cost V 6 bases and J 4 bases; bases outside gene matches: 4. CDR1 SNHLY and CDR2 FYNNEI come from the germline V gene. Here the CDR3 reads CASRASGGAYNEQFF. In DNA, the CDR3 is TGTGCCAGCAGAGCTAGCGGGGGGGCGTACAATGAGCAGTTCTTC.

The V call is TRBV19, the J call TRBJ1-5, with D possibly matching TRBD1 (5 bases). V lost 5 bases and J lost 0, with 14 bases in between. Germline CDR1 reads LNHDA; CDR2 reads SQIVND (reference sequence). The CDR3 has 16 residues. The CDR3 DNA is TGTGCCAGTAGTGCGTTTGACAGTCATAGCAATCAGCCCCAGCATTTT. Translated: CASSAFDSHSNQPQHF.

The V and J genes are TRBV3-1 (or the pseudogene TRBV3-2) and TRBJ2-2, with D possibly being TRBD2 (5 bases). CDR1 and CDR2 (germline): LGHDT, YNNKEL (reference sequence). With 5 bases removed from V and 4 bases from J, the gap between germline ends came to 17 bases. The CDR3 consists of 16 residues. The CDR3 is CASSSPSGWSTGELFF. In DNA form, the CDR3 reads TGTGCCAGCAGCTCGCCGTCGGGGTGGAGCACCGGGGAGCTGTTTTTT.

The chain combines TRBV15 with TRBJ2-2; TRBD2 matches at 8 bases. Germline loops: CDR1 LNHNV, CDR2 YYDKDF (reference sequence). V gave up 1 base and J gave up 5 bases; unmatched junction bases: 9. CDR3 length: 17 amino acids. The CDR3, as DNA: TGTGCCACCAGCAGAGTACGCGCGGGGGGTGCGACCGGGGAGCTGTTTTTT. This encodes CATSRVRAGGATGELFF.

CDR3 residues: CASSRDSQETQYF. CDR3 DNA sequence: TGTGCCAGCAGCCGGGACTCCCAAGAGACCCAGTACTTC. The chain recombines TRBV7-9 with TRBJ2-5; D perhaps matches TRBD2 (6 bases). Per the germline V gene, CDR1 is SEHNR and CDR2 is FQNEAQ (reference sequence). This CDR3 has 13 residues. V gave up 5 bases and J gave up 1 base, with 8 bases separating them.

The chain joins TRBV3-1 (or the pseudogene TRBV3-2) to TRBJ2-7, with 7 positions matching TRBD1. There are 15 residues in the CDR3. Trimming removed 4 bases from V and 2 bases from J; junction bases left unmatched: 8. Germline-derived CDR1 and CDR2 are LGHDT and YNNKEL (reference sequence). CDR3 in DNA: TGTGCCAGCAGCCCCTACAGGGGCCCAACCTACGAGCAGTACTTC. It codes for CASSPYRGPTYEQYF.

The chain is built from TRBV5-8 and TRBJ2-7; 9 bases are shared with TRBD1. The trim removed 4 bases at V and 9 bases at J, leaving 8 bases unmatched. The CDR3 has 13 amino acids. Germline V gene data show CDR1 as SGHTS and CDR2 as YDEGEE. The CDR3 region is CASSPGTGKTQYF. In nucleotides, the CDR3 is TGTGCCAGCAGCCCCGGGACAGGGAAGACGCAGTACTTC.

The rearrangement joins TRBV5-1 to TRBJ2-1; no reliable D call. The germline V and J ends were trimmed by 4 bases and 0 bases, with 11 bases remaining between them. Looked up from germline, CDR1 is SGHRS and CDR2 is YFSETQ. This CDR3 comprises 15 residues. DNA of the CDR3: TGCGCCAGCAGCCCTGACTCCAGCTCCTACAATGAGCAGTTCTTC. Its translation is CASSPDSSSYNEQFF.

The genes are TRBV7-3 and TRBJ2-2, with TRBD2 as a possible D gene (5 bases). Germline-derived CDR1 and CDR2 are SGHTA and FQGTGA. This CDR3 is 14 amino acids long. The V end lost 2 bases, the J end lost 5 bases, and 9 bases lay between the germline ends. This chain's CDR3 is CASSLAGGTGELFF. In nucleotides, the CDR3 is TGTGCCAGCAGCTTAGCGGGTGGGACCGGGGAGCTGTTTTTT.

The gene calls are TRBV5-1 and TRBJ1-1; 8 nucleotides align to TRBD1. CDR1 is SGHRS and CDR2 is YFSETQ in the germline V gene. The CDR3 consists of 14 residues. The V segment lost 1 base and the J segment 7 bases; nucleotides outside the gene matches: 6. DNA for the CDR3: TGCGCCAGCAGCTTGCAACAGGGGGGAAATGAAGCTTTCTTT. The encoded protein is CASSLQQGGNEAFF.

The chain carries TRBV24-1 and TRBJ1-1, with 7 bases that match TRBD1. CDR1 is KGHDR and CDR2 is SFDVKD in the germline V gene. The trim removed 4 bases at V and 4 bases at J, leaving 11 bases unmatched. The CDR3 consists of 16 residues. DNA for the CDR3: TGTGCCACCAGTGACCCATCCGACAGGGCCCTCACTGAAGCTTTCTTT. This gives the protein CATSDPSDRALTEAFF.

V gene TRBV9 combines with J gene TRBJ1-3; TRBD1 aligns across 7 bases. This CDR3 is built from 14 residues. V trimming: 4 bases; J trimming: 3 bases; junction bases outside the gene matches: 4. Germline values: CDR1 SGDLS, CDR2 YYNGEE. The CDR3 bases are TGTGCCAGCAGCCGCGGACAGGTTGGAAACACCATATATTTT. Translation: CASSRGQVGNTIYF.

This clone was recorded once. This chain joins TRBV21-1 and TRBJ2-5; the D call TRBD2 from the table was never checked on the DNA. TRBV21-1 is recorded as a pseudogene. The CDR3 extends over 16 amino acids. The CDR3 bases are TGTGCCAGCAGCAAGGGTAGCGACCATATAACGGAGACCCAGTACTTC. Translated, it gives CASSKGSDHITETQYF.